The 4 T cell receptor beta chains presented below share a single source sample, sequenced in a study of vaccination effects on CD4 cells after COVID-19. No antigen has been identified for these receptors. TCRdb keeps only in-frame clones here, not all; method: immunoSEQ multiplex PCR. Among more than 40,000 clones listed, approximately 80% were seen once. Isolating CD4+ T cells followed approximately 10 days of culture. The sample in question was CD4+ T cells from PBMCs cultured without peptide, obtained before COVID-19 vaccination. The source of these receptors is a human donor who had a prior SARS-CoV-2 infection.

V gene TRBV5-4 combines with J gene TRBJ2-7, with 9 positions matching TRBD1. The CDR3 runs to 14 residues. Germline V CDR1 and CDR2: SGHNT, YYREEE (reference sequence). J lost 5 bases, V lost 2 bases, and 5 bases had no gene match. The CDR3 region is CASSFPGQGDEQYF. The CDR3 DNA reads TGTGCCAGCAGCTTCCCGGGACAGGGAGACGAGCAGTACTTC. The full variable domain, rest sourced from reference TRBV5-4 and TRBJ2-7, is ETGVTQSPTHLIKTRGQQVTLRCSSQSGHNTVSWYQQALGQGPQFIFQYYREEENGRGNFPPRFSGLQFPNYSSELNVNALELDDSALYLCASSFPGQGDEQYFGPGTRLTVT.

This chain joins TRBV27 and TRBJ2-7; no clear D gene. The CDR3 is 14 amino acids. Per the germline V gene, CDR1 is MNHEY and CDR2 is SMNVEV (reference sequence). V dropped 3 bases and J dropped 3 bases, with 12 bases sitting between them. In nucleotides, the CDR3 is TGTGCCAGCAGTTTTAAGATAAGGGACTACGAGCAGTACTTC. This codes for CASSFKIRDYEQYF.

The gene calls are TRBV14 and TRBJ2-7; 12 bases fit TRBD2. Germline V gene sequence: CDR1 SGHDN, CDR2 FVKESK. This CDR3 contains 15 residues. With 3 bases clipped from V and 6 bases from J, the junction kept 6 bases outside the gene matches. CDR3 DNA: TGTGCCAGCAGCCAGGATGGGACTAGCGGGTGCGAGCAGTACTTC. The encoded protein is CASSQDGTSGCEQYF.

V is TRBV5-1 and J is TRBJ2-5; D not certain. The CDR3 has 11 residues. Trimming shortened V by 0 bases and J by 5 bases, and 2 bases separated the two germline ends. Germline loops: CDR1 SGHRS, CDR2 YFSETQ. CDR3 in amino acids: CASSLVETQYF. CDR3 bases: TGCGCCAGCAGCTTGGTTGAGACCCAGTACTTC.